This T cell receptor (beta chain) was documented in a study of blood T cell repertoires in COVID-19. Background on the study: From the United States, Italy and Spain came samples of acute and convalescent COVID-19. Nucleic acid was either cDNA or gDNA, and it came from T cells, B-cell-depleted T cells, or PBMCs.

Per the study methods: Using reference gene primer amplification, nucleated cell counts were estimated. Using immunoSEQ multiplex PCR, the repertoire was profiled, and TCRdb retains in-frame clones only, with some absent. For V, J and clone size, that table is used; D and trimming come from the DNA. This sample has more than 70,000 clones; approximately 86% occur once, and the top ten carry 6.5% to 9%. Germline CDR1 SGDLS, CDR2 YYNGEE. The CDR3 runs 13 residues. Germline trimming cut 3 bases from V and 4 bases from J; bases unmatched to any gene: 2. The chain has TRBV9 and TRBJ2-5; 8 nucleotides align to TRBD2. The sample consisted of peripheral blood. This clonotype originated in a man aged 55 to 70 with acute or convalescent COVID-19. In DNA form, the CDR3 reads TGTGCCAGCAGCGCGGCGGGGGGAGAGACCCAGTACTTC. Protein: CASSAAGGETQYF.